This is a list of T cell receptor beta chains from one sample in a study of cytomegalovirus exposure and HLA in healthy donors. Method: immunoSEQ multiplex PCR; TCRdb's copy keeps in-frame clones and lacks some. The sample has 100,000 to 150,000 clones; 65% to 85% are singletons. The specimen sequenced was PBMCs. These receptors were taken from a middle-aged woman in good health and CMV-seronegative. CDR3s include the opening cysteine and the closing phenylalanine or tryptophan. The D gene is left open where the match is weak. Only some rows state a clone size, as once, few, many or a class for expanded clones.

J gene | CDR3 length | V gene | clone size | D gene | CDR3 DNA | CDR3 protein
TRBJ2-7 | 16 | TRBV10-3 | once | TRBD1 | TGTGCCATCAGTGATGCGACGGGACAGGGGTTTTACGAGCAGTACTTC | CAISDATGQGFYEQYF
TRBJ1-1 | 18 | TRBV7-9 | once | . | TGTGCCAGCAGCTTAGCCCTCCTAGGGGGGGGCGGGGCCACTGAAGCTTTCTTT | CASSLALLGGGGATEAFF
TRBJ2-3 | 14 | TRBV9 | . | . | TGTGCCAGCAGCCGCGGGGCCGTCGCAGATACGCAGTATTTT | CASSRGAVADTQYF
TRBJ2-7 | 16 | TRBV28 | . | . | TGTGCCAGCAGTTTAAATATGGGGGCGACCGCCTACGAGCAGTACTTC | CASSLNMGATAYEQYF
TRBJ2-1 | 15 | TRBV7-2 | few | TRBD2 | TGTGCCAGCAGCTTAGCACTAGCGGGAGGCAATGAGCAGTTCTTC | CASSLALAGGNEQFF
TRBJ1-5 | 14 | TRBV9 | . | . | TGTGCCAGCAGCGTAGGGGCGGGGGGCCAGCCCCAGCATTTT | CASSVGAGGQPQHF
TRBJ1-5 | 13 | TRBV9 | . | . | TGTGCCAGCAGCCTGGGGGCGAATCAGCCCCAGCATTTT | CASSLGANQPQHF
TRBJ2-7 | 13 | TRBV5-3 | . | TRBD1 | TGTGCCAGAAGACCGGACAGGGGCCACGAGCAGTACTTC | CARRPDRGHEQYF
TRBJ2-3 | 16 | TRBV5-1 | . | TRBD2 | TGCGCCAGCAGCTTCGGCAAGCGGGGTATCACAGATACGCAGTATTTT | CASSFGKRGITDTQYF
TRBJ2-3 | 17 | TRBV5-8 | few | TRBD2 | TGTGCCAGCAGCTTGGGACTAGCGGGAGTTGAGACAGATACGCAGTATTTT | CASSLGLAGVETDTQYF
TRBJ2-7 | 14 | TRBV28 | few | . | TGTGCCAGCACCAAAGCAGGGGACTCCTACGAGCAGTACTTC | CASTKAGDSYEQYF
TRBJ2-5 | 14 | TRBV11-2 | . | . | TGTGCCAGCAGCCGCGACAGGGCCGGAGGGGAGCAGTACTTC | CASSRDRAGGEQYF
TRBJ1-1 | 13 | TRBV19 | . | TRBD1 | TGTGCCAGTTGTACAGGGGGCTTAGGTGAAGCTTTCTTT | CASCTGGLGEAFF
TRBJ2-3 | 16 | TRBV6-1 | . | TRBD2 | TGTGCCAGCAGTGAACGGCTAGCGGTGCTCACAGATACGCAGTATTTT | CASSERLAVLTDTQYF
TRBJ2-7 | 15 | TRBV6-5 | . | TRBD1 | TGTGCCAGCAGTTACTCCCGGGACAGGGGCTACGAGCAGTACTTC | CASSYSRDRGYEQYF
TRBJ2-7 | 12 | TRBV19 | once | TRBD2 | TGTGCCAGTAGTCCCATCGGGGGGGGGCAGTACTTC | CASSPIGGGQYF
TRBJ1-6 | 14 | TRBV6-5 | . | TRBD1 | TGTGCCAGCAGGGGGACAGGGCGGTCTTCACCCCTCCACTTT | CASRGTGRSSPLHF
TRBJ1-1 | 12 | TRBV6-4 | . | . | TGTGCCCACTGGGGCCGGAACACTGAAGCTTTCTTT | CAHWGRNTEAFF
TRBJ2-7 | 13 | TRBV28 | . | TRBD2 | TGTGCCAGCGGCGGGGGGGCAACCTACGAGCAGTACTTC | CASGGGATYEQYF
TRBJ1-3 | 13 | TRBV30 | . | . | TGTGCCTGGAGTATCTTGCGGAGCAACACCATATATTTT | CAWSILRSNTIYF
TRBJ2-6 | 16 | TRBV28 | few | . | TGTGCCAGCAGTCGCCAGGGATTCGCTGGGGCCAACGTCCTGACTTTC | CASSRQGFAGANVLTF
TRBJ2-3 | 15 | TRBV7-8 | . | . | TGTGCCAGCAGCTTATCCCCTAGCTTCACAGATACGCAGTATTTT | CASSLSPSFTDTQYF
TRBJ1-2 | 13 | TRBV13 | . | . | TGTGCCAGCAGCTCCGGGACATTCTATGGCTACACCTTC | CASSSGTFYGYTF
TRBJ2-7 | 13 | TRBV27 | . | . | TGTGCCAGCAGTTTAGGGGGGTTGTACGAGCAGTACTTC | CASSLGGLYEQYF
TRBJ1-1 | 15 | TRBV27 | . | . | TGTGCCAGCAGTTTAAGTCCAGGGGCGAGTACTGAAGCTTTCTTT | CASSLSPGASTEAFF
TRBJ1-4 | 14 | TRBV7-9 | . | . | TGTGCCAGCAGCTTCACAGGGCCCTTTGAAAAACTGTTTTTT | CASSFTGPFEKLFF
TRBJ2-3 | 18 | TRBV14 | once | TRBD1 | TGTGCCAGCAGCCAAGATTCTGCGGACAGGAGCCGCACAGATACGCAGTATTTT | CASSQDSADRSRTDTQYF
TRBJ2-2 | 18 | TRBV6-1 | . | TRBD2 | TGTGCCAGCAGTGAATCCGGACTAGCGGGTAGGCGCACCGGGGAGCTGTTTTTT | CASSESGLAGRRTGELFF
TRBJ1-2 | 17 | TRBV28 | once | TRBD1 | TGTGCCAGCAGTTTAATTACCAGACAGGGAGTCGGCTATGGCTACACCTTC | CASSLITRQGVGYGYTF
TRBJ1-2 | 13 | TRBV11-2 | . | . | TGTGCCAGCAGCCTTGGCGGAAACTATGGCTACACCTTC | CASSLGGNYGYTF
TRBJ2-7 | 12 | TRBV30 | . | . | TGTGCCTGGAGCAACGGAGGGGGGGGTCCCTCTTTC | CAWSNGGGGPSF
TRBJ2-7 | 13 | TRBV2 | . | . | TGTGCCAGCGGGGAGGCAGGGGGCTACGAGCAGTACTTC | CASGEAGGYEQYF
TRBJ2-7 | 16 | TRBV10-1 | . | TRBD2 | TGCGCCAGCACCAACCTTGCCGGACTAGGCGCCTACGAGCAGTACTTC | CASTNLAGLGAYEQYF
TRBJ2-7 | 17 | TRBV27 | . | . | TGTGCCAGCAGTTTTAAAAAAGCCTCCCAAAACGACTACGAGCAGTACTTC | CASSFKKASQNDYEQYF
TRBJ1-1 | 15 | TRBV2 | few | . | TGTGCCAGCAGGCCCGATGGAGTGAGTTTGACTGAAGCTTTCTTT | CASRPDGVSLTEAFF
TRBJ2-7 | 13 | TRBV30 | . | . | TGTGCCTGGAGTAATACGGGGGGCCACGAGCAGTACTTC | CAWSNTGGHEQYF
TRBJ2-2 | 15 | TRBV19 | . | TRBD2 | TGTGCCAGTAGTACGGCGGGAGCGGGAACCGGGGAGCTGTTTTTT | CASSTAGAGTGELFF
TRBJ2-3 | 17 | TRBV10-3 | . | TRBD1 | TGTGCCATCAGTGCCCCACTACGGACAGGGAGCACAGATACGCAGTATTTT | CAISAPLRTGSTDTQYF
TRBJ2-1 | 14 | TRBV11-2 | . | . | TGTGCCAGCAGCTTAGTCCAGACCTACAATGAGCAGTTCTTC | CASSLVQTYNEQFF
TRBJ1-1 | 13 | TRBV2 | once | . | TGTGCCAGCAGTGTGGCGGGGAACACTGAAGCTTTCTTT | CASSVAGNTEAFF
TRBJ1-4 | 14 | TRBV28 | . | . | TGTGCCAGCAGTTTTCAGGGGAGGGGTGAAAAACTGTTTTTT | CASSFQGRGEKLFF
TRBJ1-3 | 14 | TRBV7-2 | . | TRBD1 | TGTGCCAGCAGCTTAGTTGGGCAGGGGGACACCATATATTTT | CASSLVGQGDTIYF
TRBJ2-3 | 13 | TRBV10-1 | few | TRBD2 | TGCGCCAGCAGTGCGAGACTAGCGGATACGCAGTATTTT | CASSARLADTQYF